This T cell receptor (beta chain) is drawn from a study of T-cell reconstitution after alpha-beta-depleted transplantation in children. TCRbeta library construction was performed incorporating unique molecular identifiers. TCRdb analysed the PCR reads with MiXCR anew, one entry per CDR3 protein. The sample shows some 550,000 distinct CDR3 sequences, approximately 16% of them seen only once. This clonotype was seen a handful of times. V gave up 1 base and J gave up 4 bases; unmatched junction bases: 5. CDR3 length equals 17 residues. The V gene's germline CDR1 is MNHNS and CDR2 SASEGT. The sequence came from a human donor who donated a stem cell graft to a child with acute lymphoblastic leukemia. This specimen consisted of PBMCs from the stem cell graft donor, obtained from the stem cell graft. The chain recombines TRBV6-1 with TRBJ2-4; 12 bases line up with TRBD2. The CDR3 sequence: CASSEVGTSGLKNIQYF. For the CDR3, the DNA is TGTGCCAGCAGTGAAGTAGGGACTAGCGGGCTAAAAAACATTCAGTACTTC.